This T cell receptor (beta chain) was identified during a study of T cell responses to AZD1222 COVID-19 vaccine (dated by TCRdb to the early 2020s). Regarding the research as a whole: Because spike-specific TCR depth and breadth did not differ between the two schedules, AZD1222 recipients who got a second dose at roughly 4 weeks were pooled with those who got a second dose at roughly 12 weeks. TCR sequencing was performed for 230 to 250 trial participants, of whom 200 to 210 were given two doses of AZD1222 and approximately 26 were given two doses of MenACWY control vaccine. Trial participants were enrolled by age into 18-55, 56-69 and 70-plus year subgroups, with around 140, 26 and 57 TCR-sequenced participants respectively.

Concerning this clone: Its antigen remains undetermined. Base quality data are lacking; no much larger clone is found one base away.

The CDR3 regions of human TCRbeta chains were analyzed by immunosequencing. The paper's data handling went like this. TCRs in the repertoires were matched against a reference library of SARS-CoV-2-specific TCRs that had been generated with the MIRA antigen-specificity platform. Breadth was defined as the fraction of unique TCRs that were SARS-CoV-2-associated, and depth was defined as the fraction of total T cells that were SARS-CoV-2-associated. Using the MIRA data, every spike-specific TCR was mapped to the spike region that the TCR reacted to and assigned to either a CD4 or a CD8 class. Log10-transformed breadth and depth values were compared by one-way ANOVA with Sidak's multiple comparisons tests. The source is immuneACCESS, and TCRdb retained only in-frame sequences with V and J called. Part of the clones is not carried over; for the studies checked, unresolved V genes explain less than half of this, and the remainder is unexplained. V and J calls and clone size are those listed in that table; D and trimming were worked out from the DNA. In all, the sample holds 150,000 to 200,000 clones, and about 92% of those were seen once. The ten largest clones capture roughly 3.8% of the sample.

Read against the paper, the sample's time point label means: baseline before first vaccination. Vaccinee samples were obtained from the UK trials COV001 and COV002, which included a single-blind randomized controlled phase 2/3 trial of AZD1222 (ChAdOx1 nCoV-19) in healthy adults. For TCRbeta chain sequencing, PBMC samples were collected from trial participants at day 0 and at day 28 after the second dose. Looking up the germline V gene (reference sequence) yields CDR1 LGHDT and CDR2 YNNKEL. The junction shows trimming of 4 bases on V and 7 bases on J, and the gene matches do not reach 13 bases of it. The CDR3, from cysteine to phenylalanine, totals 17 residues. The retained sequence is limited to the CDR3, 51 bases, with the frame set at the first base. Here is what the overall study found, with its caveats: After two AZD1222 doses, spike-specific TCR breadth and depth were significantly higher than at day 0 and than in MenACWY recipients. The vaccine-associated CD4 TCRs covered the entire spike protein, and the dominant responses fell in regions 160-218 and 743-854. Reportedly, almost half of the unique spike-specific TCRs recognized epitopes lying outside the regions that are mutated in the B.1.351 and B.1.1.7 variants. Conclusions about previously exposed vaccinees are limited because only six or seven AZD1222 recipients were SARS-CoV-2 seropositive at baseline. Because no samples from the day 14 peak response were available, repertoires could be characterized only after the peak T cell response. Participants were mostly white British, with more females than males. The authors suggested clonal diversity may have been underestimated. In the small 56-69-year group, the increase in depth fell short of significance, most likely because of low power.

Source: peripheral blood, taken on day 0 of AZD1222 vaccination. The receptor chain draws on TRBV3-1 (or the pseudogene TRBV3-2) and TRBJ2-1, and 10 bases in between align with TRBD2. The sequence was collected from an adult in good health. The sequenced DNA is TGTGCCAGCAGCCTTCCCGAACTAGCGGGGCGAACAAATGAGCAGTTCTTC. The encoded protein is CASSLPELAGRTNEQFF.